The TCR beta chain under discussion was sequenced for a study of Graves' ophthalmopathy and Graves' hyperthyroidism. Study findings and constraints: Ophthalmopathy progression was predicted by the model at about 70% sensitivity and about 72% specificity. Blood also carried most expanded thyroid clonotypes exceeding 0.001 frequency.

Out of about 10 ml of fresh peripheral blood, PBMCs were obtained. This clonotype was recorded a few times. Antigen specificity is unknown. The J segment lost 4 bases and the V segment lost 5 bases, leaving 7 bases of the junction unmatched. Germline loops: CDR1 SGHAT, CDR2 FQNNGV. The CDR3 runs to 15 residues. Amplification of the TCR beta CDR3 regions used RNA transcripts (as template). An opening RT-PCR round employed HTBI primers and preceded a second-round multiplex PCR. TCRdb analysed the multiplex PCR reads with MiXCR anew, one entry per CDR3 protein. The data show around 600,000 distinct CDR3 sequences, about two fifths seen once.

Material for sequencing was peripheral blood. The rearrangement links TRBV11-2 to TRBJ1-4; 7 nucleotides align to TRBD1. The sequence was obtained from an adult man with Graves' ophthalmopathy. DNA of the CDR3: TGTGCCAGCAGCCCAAGACAGGGACATAATGAAAAACTGTTTTTT. Translation: CASSPRQGHNEKLFF.